This section outlines one TCR beta chain sequence together with its context. Each sample's cDNA came from eight separate reactions. TCRdb re-called the 5' RACE reads, yielding one record per CDR3 amino acid sequence without DNA. The sample table includes roughly 320,000 distinct CDR3 sequences. This sample is part of a study of monozygotic twins with inflammatory bowel disease. This receptor was obtained from a human donor with ulcerative colitis or Crohn's disease, or a healthy co-twin of an affected twin (not recorded which). The sequenced sample was blood.

The CDR3 loop is CASSKGPYNEQFF. The rearrangement links TRBV19 to TRBJ2-1; TCRdb gives TRBD1 as the D gene, but with no DNA this cannot be confirmed. Germline assignment: CDR1 LNHDA and CDR2 SQIVND (reference sequence). This CDR3 has 13 residues.